These T cell receptor beta chains were read from a single sample in a study of blood T cell repertoires in COVID-19. Repertoires were generated with immunoSEQ multiplex PCR, while TCRdb's copy carries only in-frame clones and drops some. The table records about 150,000 clones, around 81% of them present only once. Sequenced sample: peripheral blood. These receptors were collected from a woman aged 60-70 years with active or convalescent COVID-19. Each CDR3 is given without its conserved first and last residue. Fields, in order: CDR3 protein, CDR3 length, V gene, clone size. Rows give clone size only sometimes, using once, few, many, or a class for an expanded clone.

ASSAPGGPFETQY,13,TRBV6-6,NA
ASSPGLAGAYEQY,13,TRBV11-2,once
ASHPLSDRDTEAF,13,TRBV6-6,few
ASTKTGGSYEQY,12,TRBV7-3,NA
ASSLVKRVAGNTIY,14,TRBV7-8,NA
SGQTGETNYGYT,12,TRBV29-1,NA
ASSVAGVENSPLH,13,TRBV9,once
ASSSRGSRGDTGELF,15,TRBV19,NA
ASSLSETRGPGELF,14,TRBV11-2,NA
ASSMGTHSNTEAF,13,TRBV19,NA
ASTPPNIRTGGIEAF,15,TRBV9,NA
ASSGPGTGIGGYT,13,TRBV2,once
ASSVGMSGQPQH,12,TRBV9,few
ASSPGVAAPYEQY,13,TRBV19,NA
ASSTQGGVLYGYT,13,TRBV7-2,few
ASRLPGLDTGELF,13,TRBV19,once
ASSKTGGDEKLF,12,TRBV25-1,NA
ASSLASGRATYNEQF,15,TRBV5-5,NA
ASSFRGLSYEQY,12,TRBV7-2,NA
ASKTGTIEYNEQF,13,TRBV5-1,few
ASSFSVGGAYEQY,13,TRBV28,NA
ATRYIAGSYNEQF,13,TRBV27,NA
ASSFGLATGELF,12,TRBV11-1,once
ASSLALGSGNQPQH,14,TRBV7-8,NA
ASRRLNYGYT,10,TRBV28,NA
ASSLVAGGGETQY,13,TRBV7-3,NA
ATSESRQGPDYGYT,14,TRBV24-1,NA
ASSLRRGQPQH,11,TRBV5-1,once
ASSLQGAPYEQY,12,TRBV6-5,NA
ASRLQAMNTEAF,12,TRBV28,NA
ASSLGGGGKGNEQF,14,TRBV7-3,once
ASMRAGEQY,9,TRBV28,once
SVVGAERTEAF,11,TRBV29-1,few
AWSATGGWTEAF,12,TRBV30,NA
ASSIVGGNTEAF,12,TRBV19,NA
ASSLIPGMYGYT,12,TRBV7-2,NA
ASSSGKGTEAF,11,TRBV12-3/TRBV12-4,NA
ASRYTGVTSPLH,12,TRBV7-2,NA
ASSQGHTGPDEQF,13,TRBV7-2,NA
ASSRQGVETQY,11,TRBV6-5,NA
ASSIGQGRTDTQY,13,TRBV28,NA
ASSRTSGGAFADTQY,15,TRBV3-1/TRBV3-2,NA